This section outlines one T cell receptor (beta chain) sequence together with its context. The germline V gene encodes CDR1 SGDLS and CDR2 YYNGEE. Between the trimmed V and J ends, which lost 5 bases and 5 bases, there was a span of 31 bases. The CDR3 has 20 amino acids. Per the original methods: For nucleated cells, counts were estimated from reference gene primer amplification. Assay: immunoSEQ multiplex PCR; the TCRdb copy retains only in-frame clones and omits some. V, J and clone size are taken as reported in that table, and D and trimming were inferred from the DNA itself. The data contain about 330,000 clones, over 75% of them singletons. This entry is derived from a study of blood T cell repertoires in COVID-19. Study-wide background: Sites across the United States, Italy and Spain contributed samples from acute and convalescent COVID-19.

Cohort 3 recovery required two negative PCRs, clearance, or symptom resolution. The TCR comes from a man under 40 who had recovered from COVID-19. V and J are TRBV9 and TRBJ2-2; D is perhaps TRBD1 (7 bases). The sequenced material came from PBMCs or T cells enriched from blood (not recorded which). The CDR3 DNA reads TGTGCCAGCAGTCAAACACCACAGGGGCGGGGCGGTCGCGGGACCGGGGAGCTGTTTTTT. This gives the protein CASSQTPQGRGGRGTGELFF. The full variable domain, rest sourced from reference TRBV9 and TRBJ2-2, is DSGVTQTPKHLITATGQRVTLRCSPRSGDLSVYWYQQSLDQGLQFLIQYYNGEERAKGNILERFSAQQFPDLHSELNLSSLELGDSALYFCASSQTPQGRGGRGTGELFFGEGSRLTVL.